This TCR beta chain stems from a study of identical twins. In this sample, this clonotype turned up a few times. Antigen unknown. The germline gene is not matched at one end of the junction; a read error may be the cause. TCRdb reprocessed the 5' RACE reads with MiXCR, giving one entry per CDR3 protein. Seen here are 650,000 to 750,000 distinct CDR3 sequences, around 20% observed once, and the top ten hold 4% to 5.5%. Study-wide points: Twins shared beta out-of-frame sequences in excess, but this excess was weaker.

CDR3 length equals 13 residues. Germline V lookup: CDR1 MNHNY, CDR2 SVGAGI (reference sequence). These same records also appear under a second study, on T cells expressing NK-cell markers. That source adds: Out of eight donors sequenced, seven tested HCMV-seropositive and the remaining one seronegative. Among CD8+ T cells from over 5 donors, dominant NKG2C+ clonotypes accounted for roughly 1.0-7.0%. Leadership of the CD3+CD56-NKG2C+ fraction also belonged to these clonotypes in a few donors.

V usage is TRBV6-6 and J usage is TRBJ2-1, with 8 bases matching TRBD1. This receptor was taken from a young woman in good health. Sequencing used PBMCs. The CDR3 DNA reads as TGTGCCAGCAGTTACTCCCCCGACAGGGGATTGATCTTC. It yields the protein CASSYSPDRGLIF.